These 9 T cell receptor beta chains were all obtained from the same sample, sequenced in a study of shared clonotypes between healthy human individuals. Sequencing was performed with immunoSEQ multiplex PCR; in TCRdb, only in-frame clones are kept and a portion is missing. The sample has under 750,000 clones; roughly 72% are singletons. Sequencing input: memory CD4+ T cells sorted from blood. The subset was: CD45RA-negative fraction. Receptors originate from a woman aged 25 to 39 in good health.

The V and J genes are TRBV2 and TRBJ1-4; 8 bases align to TRBD1. V lost 4 bases, J lost 7 bases, and 5 bases stayed unmatched. Germline values: CDR1 SNHLY, CDR2 FYNNEI. The CDR3 length is 14 residues. CDR3 bases: TGTGCCAGCAGTGGTGGTGACAGGGGTGAAAAACTGTTTTTT. Its translation: CASSGGDRGEKLFF.

This chain joins TRBV7-3 and TRBJ2-6, with D uncertain. The CDR3 length is 16 residues. V was pared by 2 bases and J by 1 base, with 9 bases between. Germline lookup yields CDR1 SGHTA and CDR2 FQGTGA. The CDR3 DNA reads as TGTGCCAGCAGCTTATTCTCGGTTTCTGGGGCCAACGTCCTGACTTTC. Translated: CASSLFSVSGANVLTF. The whole variable domain, remainder taken from reference TRBV7-3 and TRBJ2-6, is GAGVSQTPSNKVTEKGKYVELRCDPISGHTALYWYRQSLGQGPEFLIYFQGTGAADDSGLPNDRFFAVRPEGSVSTLKIQRTERGDSAVYLCASSLFSVSGANVLTFGAGSRLTVL.

This clone was counted only a few times. A far larger clone differs by one base, so this is likely a read error. V usage is TRBV4-3 and J usage is TRBJ2-5, with unresolved D. With 2 bases removed from V and 4 bases from J, the gap between germline ends came to 2 bases. This CDR3 region has 11 residues. Germline V gives CDR1 LGHNA, CDR2 YSLEER. The CDR3 sequence: CASSQRETQYF. The CDR3 DNA follows: TGCGCCAGCAGCCAACGAGAGACCCAGTACTTC.

This clone was counted between two and nine times. The V call is TRBV18, the J call TRBJ1-5; D is perhaps TRBD1 (5 bases). V dropped 6 bases and J dropped 11 bases, with 20 bases sitting between them. Per the germline V gene, CDR1 is KGHSH and CDR2 is LQKENI. The CDR3 has 14 amino acids. CDR3 region: CASSPSADTSSQHF. In DNA, the CDR3 is TGTGCCAGCTCCCCGTCCGCGGACACGTCTTCCCAGCATTTT.

The rearrangement uses TRBV19 and TRBJ1-5; D gene unclear. The CDR3 sequence is 15 residues long. CDR1 is LNHDA and CDR2 is SQIVND in the germline V gene (reference sequence). Trimming left V 5 bases short and J 0 bases short, with 11 bases between. This chain's CDR3 is CASSVEHTSNQPQHF. CDR3 sequence (DNA): TGTGCCAGTAGTGTGGAACACACTAGCAATCAGCCCCAGCATTTT. Full variable domain (remainder filled in from reference TRBV19 and TRBJ1-5): DGGITQSPKYLFRKEGQNVTLSCEQNLNHDAMYWYRQDPGQGLRLIYYSQIVNDFQKGDIAEGYSVSREKKESFPLTVTSAQKNPTAFYLCASSVEHTSNQPQHFGDGTRLSIL.

The chain recombines TRBV28 with TRBJ1-4; TRBD1 is a possible D gene (6 bases). CDR3 size: 13 residues. The V and J ends lost 7 bases and 8 bases respectively, with 14 bases between them. The V gene's germline CDR1 is MDHEN and CDR2 SYDVKM. The DNA of the CDR3 is TGTGCCAGCAACAGGGATCTGGGAGAAAAACTGTTTTTT. Protein: CASNRDLGEKLFF. The full variable domain, rest sourced from reference TRBV28 and TRBJ1-4, is DVKVTQSSRYLVKRTGEKVFLECVQDMDHENMFWYRQDPGLGLRLIYFSYDVKMKEKGDIPEGYSVSREKKERFSLILESASTNQTSMYLCASNRDLGEKLFFGSGTQLSVL.

This clone was seen only once. V is TRBV5-8 and J is TRBJ1-2, with D uncertain. The CDR3 length is 13 residues. Trimming cost V 2 bases and J 0 bases, with 5 bases left between them. Germline CDR1 is SGHTS and CDR2 is YDEGEE. In DNA, the CDR3 is TGTGCCAGCAGCTTCGATCCTAACTATGGCTACACCTTC. Residues: CASSFDPNYGYTF.

This rearrangement joins TRBV11-3 to TRBJ2-1, with TRBD2 matching 10 bases. After removal of 4 bases from V and 8 bases from J, the junction contained 8 bases not matched to a gene. The germline V gene encodes CDR1 SGHNT and CDR2 YENEEA. This CDR3 spans 15 amino acids. CDR3 nucleotide sequence: TGTGCCAGCAGCTCGTCTAGCGGGAGTGGCGATGAGCAGTTCTTC. This gives the protein CASSSSSGSGDEQFF.

The chain uses TRBV2 and TRBJ2-7, with D possibly matching TRBD1 (6 bases). The germline CDR1 and CDR2 sequences are SNHLY and FYNNEI. V dropped 10 bases and J dropped 6 bases, with 16 bases sitting between them. The CDR3 loop spans 12 amino acids. The CDR3 DNA is TGTGCCAAAAGGACAGCCCCTGGCGAGCAGTACTTC. Protein product: CAKRTAPGEQYF.